This T cell receptor (beta chain) was identified in a study of OX40 agonist ivuxolimab in advanced cancers. Regarding the study in general: Ivuxolimab was an agonistic, fully human IgG2 monoclonal antibody directed against OX40 (CD134), a costimulatory receptor. Intravenous ivuxolimab was administered to patients every 2 weeks at six dose levels: 0.01, 0.1, 0.3, 1.5, 3 and 10 mg/kg. Of the 52 patients in dose escalation, around 20 had hepatocellular carcinoma, some 15 had melanoma, 9 had renal cell carcinoma and 9 had head and neck cancer. The dose-escalation cohort was 82.7% male with a mean age of about 54 years, ranging from 23 to 79. Patients were allowed to have had prior anti-PD-1, anti-PD-L1 or anti-CTLA-4 therapy, and approximately 40% of the dose-escalation patients had previously received checkpoint inhibitors. Three dose-escalation patients achieved partial responses, one with hepatocellular carcinoma and two with cutaneous melanoma. Peripheral TCRbeta sequencing aimed to test whether ivuxolimab altered TCR sequence diversity and caused clonal T-cell expansion. The paper reports the monotherapy dose-escalation portion (N of about 54 patients) of the phase I ivuxolimab trial. The full study reports these points: Low levels of normalized T-cell clonal expansion were also seen in some nonresponding patients. At doses of 0.1 to 3.0 mg/kg, clonal expansion of both CD4+ and CD8+ blood T cells was observed from baseline to week 6. In the 0.1-3.0 mg/kg groups, partial responders were among the patients with the lowest normalized peripheral clonal expansion, particularly in CD8+ T cells. Antigen specificity was not determined for the clonally expanded peripheral T cells. After ivuxolimab, CD8+ T cells had more expanded clones than CD4+ T cells on average.

Patients with a history of autoimmune disease or receiving systemic immunosuppression were excluded from the trial. Peripheral blood for TCR sequencing was collected from all dose cohorts at baseline, on cycle 4 day 1, and on cycle 7 day 1. The samples were drawn from a first-in-human, open-label, multicenter phase I dose-escalation trial of ivuxolimab. The trial enrolled adults with locally advanced or metastatic head and neck squamous cell, hepatocellular, melanoma or renal cell carcinoma. Before TCR sequencing, CD4+ and CD8+ T cells were separately sorted from peripheral blood. A remark on this clone: This clone's antigen is unknown. Per-nucleotide qualities are absent, and no much larger clonotype sits a single base away.

Taken from cysteine to phenylalanine, the CDR3 has 14 residues. This entry keeps only the CDR3 DNA: 42 bases, framed from base 1. Per the germline V gene, MNHNS is the CDR1 and SASEGT is the CDR2. Cut back by 3 bases and 6 bases, the V and J ends lie 14 bases apart. Genomic DNA was extracted from sorted cells for sequencing of the TCRbeta CDR3 region. The immunoSEQ Assay was used for sequencing of TCRbeta CDR3 regions. TCRdb carries this immuneACCESS record with in-frame sequences only. Its versions omit some clonotypes, under half of them owing to an unresolved V gene in the studies checked, with the rest unexplained. For this sample the table gives some 64,000 clones, of which 88% were detected only once. Of the sample, 0.67% is held by the ten largest clones.

The sequence links TRBV6-1 to TRBJ2-5, and TRBD1 may be the D gene, going by 6 matching bases. The receptor was isolated from an adult with an advanced solid tumor such as melanoma, head and neck, liver or kidney cancer. The sample was CD4+ or CD8+ T cells sorted from blood, taken in a trial of the OX40 agonist ivuxolimab. DNA sequence: TGTGCCAGCAGTGAGGGCCAGGGGAGAAAGACCCAGTACTTC. It is translated as CASSEGQGRKTQYF.